This T cell receptor beta chain was identified during a study of blood T cell repertoires in COVID-19. Study in general: The analysed material was cDNA or gDNA that came from T cells, B-cell-depleted T cells, or PBMCs.

The protocol was immunoSEQ multiplex PCR, while the TCRdb copy is restricted to in-frame clones and leaves out a portion. The sample records about 130,000 clones, less than 90% being singletons. The CDR3 has 14 residues. CDR1 is SGHKS, CDR2 YYEKEE, per germline (reference sequence). V lost 5 bases and J 5 bases, leaving 16 bases between the germline ends. The material sequenced was peripheral blood. This sequence originates from a man aged 65 to 79 with acute or convalescent COVID-19. The chain combines TRBV5-5 with TRBJ2-5; D unclear. The CDR3, as DNA: TGTGCCAGCAGTCGCCCCCGGGTCGGGGAGACCCAGTACTTC. It encodes CASSRPRVGETQYF.